Sequencing of this T cell receptor beta chain was carried out in a study of T cells in Graves' hyperthyroidism and ophthalmopathy. Study-wide background: Peripheral blood was collected at initial diagnosis, before any treatment. Overall study findings and caveats: In the blood, most expanded thyroid clonotypes above 0.001 appeared as well. The model foresaw ophthalmopathy a median around seven months prior to onset.

Researchers amplified the TCR beta CDR3 regions from RNA transcripts. The TCR CDR3 first-round RT-PCR relied on the HTBI primer set. TCRdb independently ran MiXCR on the multiplex PCR reads; one entry per CDR3 protein. Here the sample spans about 600,000 distinct CDR3 sequences, around 16% being singletons. Each person with ophthalmopathy scored at least 3 on the Clinical Activity Score, reached NOSPECS grade 4 or higher, and had been ill under 3 months. This clonotype came up many times. Its antigen remains unidentified. V lost 5 bases, J lost 3 bases, and 17 bases lay in between. The CDR3 extends over 16 amino acids.

Sequencing used blood. This chain links TRBV12-3 or TRBV12-4 with TRBJ2-1; TRBD2 might be the D (6 bases). This receptor was taken from a woman in her thirties or forties with Graves' ophthalmopathy. This CDR3 reads CASSPHDPTSYNEQFF. The CDR3 nucleotides are TGTGCCAGCAGTCCCCACGATCCGACTAGCTACAATGAGCAGTTCTTC.